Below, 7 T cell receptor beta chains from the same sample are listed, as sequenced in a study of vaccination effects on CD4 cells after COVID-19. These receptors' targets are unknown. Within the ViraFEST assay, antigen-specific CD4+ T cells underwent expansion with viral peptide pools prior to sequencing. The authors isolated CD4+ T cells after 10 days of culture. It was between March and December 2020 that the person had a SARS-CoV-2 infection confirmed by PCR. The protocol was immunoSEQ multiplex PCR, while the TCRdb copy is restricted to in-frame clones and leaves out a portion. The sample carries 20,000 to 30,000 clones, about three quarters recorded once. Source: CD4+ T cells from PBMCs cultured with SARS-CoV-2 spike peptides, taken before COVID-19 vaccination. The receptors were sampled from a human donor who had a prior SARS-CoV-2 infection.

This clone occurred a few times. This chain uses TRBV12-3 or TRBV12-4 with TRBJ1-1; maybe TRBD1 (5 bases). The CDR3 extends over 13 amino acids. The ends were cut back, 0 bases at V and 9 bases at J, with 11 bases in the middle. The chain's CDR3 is CASSLASTEKAFF. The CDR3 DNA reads TGTGCCAGCAGTTTAGCCTCGACAGAAAAAGCTTTCTTT.

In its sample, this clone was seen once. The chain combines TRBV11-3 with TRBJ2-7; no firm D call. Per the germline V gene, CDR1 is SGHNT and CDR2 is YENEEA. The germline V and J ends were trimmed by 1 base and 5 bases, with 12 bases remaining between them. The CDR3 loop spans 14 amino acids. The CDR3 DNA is TGTGCCAGCAGCTTAGGACCGAACGTCGACGAGCAGTACTTC. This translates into CASSLGPNVDEQYF.

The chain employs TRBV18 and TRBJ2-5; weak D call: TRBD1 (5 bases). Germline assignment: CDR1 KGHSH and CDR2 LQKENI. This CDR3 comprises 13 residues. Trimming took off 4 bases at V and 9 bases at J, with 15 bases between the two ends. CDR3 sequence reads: CASSRGHPQAQYF. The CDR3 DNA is TGTGCCAGCTCACGTGGACACCCCCAGGCCCAGTACTTC.

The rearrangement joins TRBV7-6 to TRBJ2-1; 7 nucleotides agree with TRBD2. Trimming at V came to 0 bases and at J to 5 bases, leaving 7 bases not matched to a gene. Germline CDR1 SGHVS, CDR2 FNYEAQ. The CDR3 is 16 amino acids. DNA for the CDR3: TGTGCCAGCAGCTTAGCGCCGCAGACTAGCAACAATGAGCAGTTCTTC. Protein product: CASSLAPQTSNNEQFF.

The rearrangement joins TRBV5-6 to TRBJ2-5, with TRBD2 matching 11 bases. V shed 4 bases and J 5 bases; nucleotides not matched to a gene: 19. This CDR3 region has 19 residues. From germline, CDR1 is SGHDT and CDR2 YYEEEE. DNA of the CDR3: TGTGCCAGCAGCCCACCTCTGTCCCTAGCGGGAGGTATACAGGAGACCCAGTACTTC. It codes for CASSPPLSLAGGIQETQYF.

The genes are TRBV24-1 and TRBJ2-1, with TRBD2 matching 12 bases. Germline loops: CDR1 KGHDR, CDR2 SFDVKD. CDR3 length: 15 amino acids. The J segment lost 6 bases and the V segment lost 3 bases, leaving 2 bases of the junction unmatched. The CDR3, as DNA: TGTGCCACCAGTGATCTAGCGGGAGGGTTCAATGAGCAGTTCTTC. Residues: CATSDLAGGFNEQFF.

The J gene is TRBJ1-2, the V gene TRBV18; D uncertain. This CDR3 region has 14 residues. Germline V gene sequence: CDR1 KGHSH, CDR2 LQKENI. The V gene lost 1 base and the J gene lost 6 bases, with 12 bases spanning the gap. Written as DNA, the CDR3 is TGTGCCAGCTCACCACTCGGAGGTCTGGATGGCTACACCTTC. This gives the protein CASSPLGGLDGYTF.